The T cell receptor (beta chain) under discussion was sequenced for a study of radiotherapy plus CTLA-4 blockade in lung cancer. V lost 6 bases to trimming and J lost 4 bases, with 16 bases between them. The CDR3 has 14 residues. Germline V lookup: CDR1 MDHEN, CDR2 SYDVKM. The method was immunoSEQ multiplex PCR; TCRdb's version includes in-frame clones alone and lacks a portion of them. The data contain approximately 99,000 clones, almost 90% of them seen just once; the ten biggest clones take up under 5.5%. This rearrangement joins TRBV28 to TRBJ2-7, with D possibly TRBD1 on 6 matching bases. The sequencing here drew on peripheral blood, taken from a patient treated with radiotherapy plus ipilimumab. The receptor comes from a human donor with non-small cell lung cancer that progressed on radiotherapy plus ipilimumab. The CDR3 DNA is TGTGCCAGCAGCGGGACGGCAGGGGTGTACGAGCAGTACTTC. As protein: CASSGTAGVYEQYF. The full variable domain, its missing parts supplied by reference TRBV28 and TRBJ2-7, is DVKVTQSSRYLVKRTGEKVFLECVQDMDHENMFWYRQDPGLGLRLIYFSYDVKMKEKGDIPEGYSVSREKKERFSLILESASTNQTSMYLCASSGTAGVYEQYFGPGTRLTVT.